This TCR beta chain was profiled in a study of T cell responses to AZD1222 COVID-19 vaccine. V gave up 3 bases and J gave up 6 bases, with 14 bases separating them. Germline lookup yields CDR1 SEHNR and CDR2 FQNEAQ (reference sequence). The CDR3 has 14 amino acids. Assay used: immunoSEQ multiplex PCR; TCRdb lists only in-frame clones, some missing. The sample shows around 44,000 clones, 80% to 90% of them seen only once. This rearrangement joins TRBV7-9 to TRBJ1-1; no definite D call. This TCR derives from an adult who received the AZD1222 COVID-19 vaccine. The sequencing used peripheral blood, collected 28 days after the second AZD1222 dose. CDR3 residues: CASSFAPRDPEAFF. The CDR3 DNA follows: TGTGCCAGCAGCTTTGCCCCACGGGATCCTGAAGCTTTCTTT. Full variable domain (missing parts from reference TRBV7-9 and TRBJ1-1): DTGVSQNPRHKITKRGQNVTFRCDPISEHNRLYWYRQTLGQGPEFLTYFQNEAQLEKSRLLSDRFSAERPKGSFSTLEIQRTEQGDSAMYLCASSFAPRDPEAFFGQGTRLTVV.